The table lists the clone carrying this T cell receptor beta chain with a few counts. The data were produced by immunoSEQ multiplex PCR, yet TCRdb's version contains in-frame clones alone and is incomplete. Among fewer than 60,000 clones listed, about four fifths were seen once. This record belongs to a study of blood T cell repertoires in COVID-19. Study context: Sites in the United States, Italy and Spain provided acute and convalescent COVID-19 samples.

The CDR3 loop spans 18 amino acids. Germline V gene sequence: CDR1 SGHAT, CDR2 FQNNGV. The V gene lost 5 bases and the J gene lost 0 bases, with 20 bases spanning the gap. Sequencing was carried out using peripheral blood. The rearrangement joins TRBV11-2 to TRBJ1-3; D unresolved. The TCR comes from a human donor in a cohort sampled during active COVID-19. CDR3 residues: CASSHGRQRLSSGNTIYF. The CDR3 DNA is TGTGCCAGCAGCCACGGGAGGCAGCGCCTGAGCTCTGGAAACACCATATATTTT.